This T cell receptor (beta chain) was sequenced for a study of shared clonotypes between healthy human individuals. Across the study: The plates for each donor numbered three CD4 naive, three CD4 memory, two CD8 naive and one CD8 memory.

As regards this clone: The target antigen is unknown.

Original analysis: Filtering differed since immunoSEQ provided only junctions, with no quality scores. The repertoire was sequenced with immunoSEQ multiplex PCR; TCRdb's copy has only in-frame clones and lacks some. Clone size and the V and J calls come from that table; the DNA yielded D and trimming. Seen here are 150,000 to 200,000 clones, approximately 95% observed once, and the top ten hold about 0.067%. The CDR3 covers 14 residues. Germline V gene sequence: CDR1 SGHDN, CDR2 FVKESK. The J segment lost 8 bases and the V segment lost 5 bases, leaving 5 bases of the junction unmatched. Researchers partitioned CD4+ cells into CD45RA+ naive and CD45RA-negative memory subsets. General study results and limits: Naive subsets generally had larger estimated richness than memory subsets.

The source is a woman younger than 45 in good health. Specimen: naive CD4+ T cells sorted from blood. Subset: CD45RA+ positively selected. The V gene is TRBV14, the J gene TRBJ2-1, with TRBD2 matching 11 bases. In DNA, the CDR3 is TGTGCCAGCAGCTCCTTAGCGGGAGGGGATGAGCAGTTCTTC. It encodes CASSSLAGGDEQFF.